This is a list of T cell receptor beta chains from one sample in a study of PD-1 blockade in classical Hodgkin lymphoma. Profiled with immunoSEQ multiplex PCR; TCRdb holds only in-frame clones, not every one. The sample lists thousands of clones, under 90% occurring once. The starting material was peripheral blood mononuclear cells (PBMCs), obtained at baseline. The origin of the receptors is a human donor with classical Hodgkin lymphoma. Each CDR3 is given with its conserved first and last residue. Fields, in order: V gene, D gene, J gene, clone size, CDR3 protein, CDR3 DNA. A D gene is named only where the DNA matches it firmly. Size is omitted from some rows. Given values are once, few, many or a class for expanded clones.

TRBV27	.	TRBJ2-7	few	CASSLSGRSSYEQYF	TGTGCCAGCAGTTTATCGGGAAGGAGCTCCTACGAGCAGTACTTC
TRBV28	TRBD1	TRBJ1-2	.	CASSLGTGSYGYTF	TGTGCCAGCAGTTTGGGGACAGGGTCCTATGGCTACACCTTC
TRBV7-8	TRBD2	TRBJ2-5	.	CASSLESSGGVETQYF	TGTGCCAGCAGCTTAGAGTCTAGCGGGGGGGTAGAGACCCAGTACTTC
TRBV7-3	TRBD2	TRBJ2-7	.	CASSLSVGGAYEQYF	TGTGCCAGCAGCTTATCGGTGGGAGGGGCCTACGAGCAGTACTTC
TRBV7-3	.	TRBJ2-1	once	CASSLTGDGASRGGWFF	TGTGCCAGCAGCTTAACGGGTGATGGGGCTAGTAGAGGTGGGTGGTTCTTC
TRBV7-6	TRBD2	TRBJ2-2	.	CASSFSRGGGELFF	TGTGCCAGCAGTTTTTCCCGGGGCGGGGGTGAGCTGTTTTTT
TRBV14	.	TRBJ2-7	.	CASSQRPAGIYEQYF	TGTGCCAGCAGCCAACGGCCGGCGGGAATCTACGAGCAGTACTTC
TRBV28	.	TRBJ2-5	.	CASSPGNSMYQETQYF	TGTGCCAGCAGCCCCGGGAATTCAATGTACCAAGAGACCCAGTACTTC
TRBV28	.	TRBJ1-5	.	CVTYGYSNQPQHF	TGTGTTACGTATGGGTATAGCAATCAGCCCCAGCATTTT
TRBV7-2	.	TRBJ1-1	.	CASSSNRFTSEAFF	TGTGCCAGCAGCTCCAACAGGTTCACGTCTGAAGCTTTCTTT
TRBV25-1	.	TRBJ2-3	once	CASSEVGGTDTQYF	TGTGCCAGCAGTGAAGTAGGGGGCACAGATACGCAGTATTTT
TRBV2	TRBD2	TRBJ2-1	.	CASNLGGSGRGEQFF	TGTGCCAGCAATTTAGGGGGTAGCGGGAGAGGTGAGCAGTTCTTC
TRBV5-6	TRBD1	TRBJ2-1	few	CASSWGTVNEQFF	TGTGCCAGCAGCTGGGGGACAGTCAATGAGCAGTTCTTC
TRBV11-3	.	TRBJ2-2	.	CASSSAGTKNTGELFF	TGTGCCAGCAGCTCGGCCGGGACAAAGAACACCGGGGAGCTGTTTTTT
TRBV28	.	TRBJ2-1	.	CASSLVQGNEQFF	TGTGCCAGCAGTTTGGTCCAGGGGAATGAGCAGTTCTTC
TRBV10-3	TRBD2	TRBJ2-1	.	CAISEPLAGGPTYNEQFF	TGTGCCATCAGTGAGCCACTAGCGGGAGGGCCTACCTACAATGAGCAGTTCTTC
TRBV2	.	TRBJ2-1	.	CASMTGGTDLYNEQFF	TGTGCCAGCATGACAGGCGGGACAGATCTCTACAATGAGCAGTTCTTC
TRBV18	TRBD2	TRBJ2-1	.	CASSPPAGLAGREFF	TGTGCCAGCTCACCACCGGCGGGACTAGCGGGCAGGGAGTTCTTC
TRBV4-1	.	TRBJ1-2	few	CASSQDLTGVRGYTF	TGCGCCAGCAGCCAAGATTTGACCGGGGTCCGTGGCTACACCTTC
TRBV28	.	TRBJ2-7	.	CASSRRYEQYF	TGTGCCAGCAGCCGACGATACGAGCAGTACTTC
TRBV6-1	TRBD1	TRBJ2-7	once	CASSPGQGNEQYF	TGTGCCAGCAGTCCGGGACAGGGGAATGAGCAGTACTTC
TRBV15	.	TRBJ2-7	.	CATSRDRGRSLGGQYF	TGTGCCACCAGCAGAGACCGGGGCCGAAGCTTAGGTGGGCAGTACTTC
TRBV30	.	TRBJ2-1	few	CALASGGRFNNEQFF	TGTGCCTTGGCCTCTGGGGGGAGGTTCAACAATGAGCAGTTCTTC
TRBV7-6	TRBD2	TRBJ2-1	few	CASSSTSGRTMRQFF	TGTGCCAGCAGTTCAACTAGCGGGAGGACAATGAGGCAGTTCTTC
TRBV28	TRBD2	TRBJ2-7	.	CASSSPSGTSYEQYF	TGTGCCAGCAGCTCACCAAGCGGGACCTCCTACGAGCAGTACTTC
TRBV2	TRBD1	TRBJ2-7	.	CASRGQRSSYEQYF	TGTGCCAGCAGGGGACAGAGAAGCTCCTACGAGCAGTACTTC
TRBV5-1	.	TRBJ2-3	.	CASSFNTQGDTQYF	TGCGCCAGCAGCTTCAATACACAGGGAGATACGCAGTATTTT
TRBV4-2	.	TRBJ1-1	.	CASSQAGVDTEAFF	TGTGCCAGCAGCCAAGCAGGGGTAGACACTGAAGCTTTCTTT
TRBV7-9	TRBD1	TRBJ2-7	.	CASRIVGPGTGYSYEQYF	TGTGCCAGCAGAATAGTGGGCCCCGGGACAGGATACTCCTACGAGCAGTACTTC
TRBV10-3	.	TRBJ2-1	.	CAISESKASDEQFF	TGTGCCATCAGTGAGTCGAAGGCTAGCGATGAGCAGTTCTTC
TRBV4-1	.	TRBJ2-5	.	CASSRVPGGETQYF	TGCGCCAGCAGCCGCGTGCCGGGTGGGGAGACCCAGTACTTC
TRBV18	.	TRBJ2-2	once	CASSPTGGINTGELFF	TGTGCCAGCTCACCCACTGGCGGCATTAACACCGGGGAGCTGTTTTTT
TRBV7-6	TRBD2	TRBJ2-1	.	CASSLLAGAYNEQFF	TGTGCCAGCAGCTTACTAGCGGGAGCCTACAATGAGCAGTTCTTC
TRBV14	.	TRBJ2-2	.	CASSHQGGITNTGELFF	TGTGCCAGCAGCCACCAAGGGGGGATCACGAACACCGGGGAGCTGTTTTTT
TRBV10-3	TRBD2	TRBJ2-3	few	CAISKKPPTSGSSRVVEGTDTQYF	TGTGCCATCAGTAAGAAACCTCCGACTAGCGGGAGTTCGCGTGTCGTCGAGGGCACAGATACGCAGTATTTT
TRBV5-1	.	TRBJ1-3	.	CASSLSPGSSGNTIYF	TGCGCCAGCAGCTTGAGTCCGGGCTCCTCTGGAAACACCATATATTTT
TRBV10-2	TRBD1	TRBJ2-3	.	CASSVNRDRDTDTQYF	TGCGCCAGCAGTGTGAACCGGGACAGGGACACAGATACGCAGTATTTT
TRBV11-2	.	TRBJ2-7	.	CASSLVAPPLGEQYF	TGTGCCAGCAGCTTAGTGGCACCACCTCTGGGCGAGCAGTACTTC
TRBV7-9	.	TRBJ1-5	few	CASRQFGDQPQHF	TGTGCCAGCAGACAGTTCGGTGATCAGCCCCAGCATTTT
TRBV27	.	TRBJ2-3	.	CASSSGVAGTDTQYF	TGTGCCAGCAGCTCGGGGGTAGCAGGCACAGATACGCAGTATTTT
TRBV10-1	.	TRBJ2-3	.	CASQKGEHSDTQYF	TGCGCCAGCCAAAAGGGGGAGCATTCAGATACGCAGTATTTT
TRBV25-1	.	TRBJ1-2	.	CASSRGGRSSRGGYTF	TGTGCCAGCAGTCGGGGGGGAAGGTCCTCTCGTGGCGGCTACACCTTC
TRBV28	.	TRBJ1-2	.	CASSFQVGGYTF	TGTGCCAGCAGTTTCCAGGTGGGCGGCTACACCTTC
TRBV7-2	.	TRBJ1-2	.	CASSLVTGRGGYTF	TGTGCCAGCAGCTTAGTTACAGGGCGGGGTGGCTACACCTTC
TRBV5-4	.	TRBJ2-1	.	CASSPAFGEQFF	TGTGCCAGCAGCCCAGCCTTCGGGGAGCAGTTCTTC
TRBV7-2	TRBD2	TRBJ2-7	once	CASSLIVGGSYEQYF	TGTGCCAGCAGCTTAATTGTCGGGGGGTCCTACGAGCAGTACTTC
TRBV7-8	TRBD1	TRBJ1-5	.	CASSLVAGQGYQPQHF	TGTGCCAGCAGCTTAGTGGCGGGACAGGGTTATCAGCCCCAGCATTTT
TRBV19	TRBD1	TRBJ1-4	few	CASRATGTGGSHEKLFF	TGTGCCAGTAGAGCGACCGGGACAGGGGGAAGCCATGAAAAACTGTTTTTT
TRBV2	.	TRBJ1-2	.	CASSDRSLIWDYGYTF	TGTGCCAGCAGTGACAGATCTCTTATATGGGACTATGGCTACACCTTC
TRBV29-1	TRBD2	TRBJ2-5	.	CSVEVRGIAGGYQETQYF	TGCAGCGTTGAAGTCAGGGGGATTGCGGGAGGGTACCAAGAGACCCAGTACTTC
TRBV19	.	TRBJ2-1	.	CASSPAGLSYNEQFF	TGTGCCAGTAGCCCTGCTGGGTTGTCCTACAATGAGCAGTTCTTC
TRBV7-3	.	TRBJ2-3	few	CASSLGTDTQYF	TGTGCCAGCAGCTTGGGGACAGATACGCAGTATTTT
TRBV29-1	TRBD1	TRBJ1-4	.	CSAMTGRSEKLFF	TGCAGCGCTATGACAGGGCGTAGTGAAAAACTGTTTTTT
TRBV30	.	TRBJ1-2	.	CAWSVLNGYTF	TGTGCCTGGAGTGTACTTAACGGCTACACCTTC